The 20 T cell receptor beta chains below were found in one sample sequenced in a study of neurological immune-mediated disorders. Time point: technical triplicate 2. TCRdb passed the 5' RACE reads through MiXCR, listing each CDR3 protein once. The data contain approximately 30,000 distinct CDR3 sequences, 13% of them singletons. Material for sequencing was CD4+ T cells from blood. These receptors came from a female donor with HTLV-1-associated myelopathy (HAM/TSP).

This clonotype was counted many times. The V call is TRBV5-1, the J call TRBJ2-2, with unresolved D. Germline CDR1 is SGHRS and CDR2 is YFSETQ. V was pared by 4 bases and J by 4 bases, with 11 bases between. The CDR3 totals 14 residues. The CDR3 DNA sequence: TGCGCCAGCAGCGGGTACGCAGCCACCGGGGAGCTGTTTTTT. Encoded protein: CASSGYAATGELFF.

This clonotype was observed many times. V gene TRBV7-9 combines with J gene TRBJ1-5; no reliable D call. V was cut by 4 bases and J by 7 bases, with 11 bases left in between. This CDR3 comprises 13 residues. Germline V gene sequence: CDR1 SEHNR, CDR2 FQNEAQ (reference sequence). In DNA, the CDR3 is TGTGCCAGCAGCTATCTTGAAGGACAGCCCCAGCATTTT. Amino acid sequence: CASSYLEGQPQHF.

The V and J genes are TRBV5-1 and TRBJ1-1, with 7 bases identical to TRBD1. CDR3 length equals 17 residues. Unmatched junction bases numbered 8, after V lost 0 bases and J lost 0 bases. In germline, CDR1 is SGHRS, CDR2 YFSETQ. As DNA, the CDR3 is TGCGCCAGCAGCTTGGCCGGGGGGACAGCTATGAACACTGAAGCTTTCTTT. It codes for CASSLAGGTAMNTEAFF.

The V gene is TRBV20-1, the J gene TRBJ2-1, with 14 bases fitting TRBD2. This CDR3 contains 16 residues. V shed 6 bases and J 8 bases; nucleotides not matched to a gene: 12. Germline V gene lookup returns CDR1 DFQATT and CDR2 SNEGSKA (reference sequence). This chain's CDR3 is CSALGGTSGGTDEQFF. The DNA for the CDR3 is TGCAGTGCCCTAGGGGGGACTAGCGGGGGAACGGATGAGCAGTTCTTC.

At least ten counts were recorded for this clonotype. The chain is built from TRBV20-1 and TRBJ2-7; 7 bases match TRBD1. CDR3 size: 14 residues. Germline loops: CDR1 DFQATT, CDR2 SNEGSKA (reference sequence). Trimming at V came to 3 bases and at J to 1 base, leaving 6 bases not matched to a gene. The CDR3 DNA is TGCAGTGCTAGTTGGCCAGGGGGATCCTACGAGCAGTACTTC. Amino acid sequence: CSASWPGGSYEQYF.

This chain links TRBV24-1 with TRBJ2-1, with 16 bases fitting TRBD2. This CDR3 region has 20 residues. Per the germline V gene, CDR1 is KGHDR and CDR2 is SFDVKD. V lost 2 bases and J lost 8; bases outside the gene matches: 14. This CDR3 reads CATSDSERRGLAGGPDEQFF. CDR3 in DNA: TGTGCCACCAGTGATTCGGAAAGACGGGGACTAGCGGGAGGGCCGGATGAGCAGTTCTTC.

This clonotype has at least ten counts. This chain links TRBV20-1 with TRBJ2-3, with D maybe TRBD2 (6 bases). Germline CDR1 reads DFQATT; CDR2 reads SNEGSKA (reference sequence). V gave up 6 bases and J gave up 9 bases, with 16 bases separating them. This CDR3 contains 12 residues. The CDR3 here is CSASGYSGTQYF. CDR3 coding DNA: TGCAGTGCAAGCGGGTACTCAGGGACGCAGTATTTT.

Points on this clonotype: The limits of the CDR3 on the DNA are not certain, so only TCRdb's listed CDR3 is given. The gene calls are TRBV5-1 and TRBJ2-2; the D segment call TRBD2 is taken from the table without a DNA check. Including both end residues, the CDR3 is 20 amino acids long. CDR1 and CDR2 (germline): SGHRS, YFSETQ. The CDR3 loop is CASSFYICGWSGSSPGELFF.

This clonotype was seen ten or more times. The chain links TRBV25-1 to TRBJ2-1; 8 bases align to TRBD2. The germline V gene encodes CDR1 MGHDK and CDR2 SYGVNS. This CDR3 region has 14 residues. Trimming took 1 base from V and 8 from J; bases not matched to a gene: 4. CDR3 DNA sequence: TGTGCCAGCAGTGAATCGACTAGCGTGGATGAGCAGTTCTTC. Its translation: CASSESTSVDEQFF.

In its sample, this clonotype ranks as medium-sized. This rearrangement joins TRBV3-1 to TRBJ2-7; perhaps TRBD2 as D (5 bases). CDR3 length equals 13 residues. Trimming took 4 bases from V and 4 from J, leaving 11 bases between them. Germline lookup yields CDR1 LGHDT and CDR2 YNNKEL (reference sequence). The CDR3 nucleotides read TGTGCCAGCAGCCTCACCGAGGGTTACGAGCAGTACTTC. Translated, it gives CASSLTEGYEQYF.

This clonotype was counted ten times or more. J is TRBJ2-2 and V is TRBV19; no reliable D call. The CDR3 sequence is 15 residues long. Trimming removed 5 bases from V and 3 bases from J, with 13 bases in between. CDR1 LNHDA and CDR2 SQIVND come from the germline V gene (reference sequence). The CDR3 sequence: CASSDGDPHTGELFF. The DNA of the CDR3 is TGTGCCAGTAGTGACGGCGATCCTCACACCGGGGAGCTGTTTTTT.

This clonotype was picked up many times. The chain is built from TRBV5-1 and TRBJ2-7; the D is unclear. Between the trimmed V and J ends, which lost 3 bases and 7 bases, there was a span of 8 bases. The CDR3 length is 11 residues. From germline, CDR1 is SGHRS and CDR2 YFSETQ. CDR3 protein: CASSSAGEQYF. In nucleotides, the CDR3 is TGCGCCAGCAGCTCCGCAGGTGAGCAGTACTTC.

This clonotype was found many times. The chain has TRBV14 and TRBJ2-5, with unresolved D. Germline V gene data show CDR1 as SGHDN and CDR2 as FVKESK. This CDR3 is 12 amino acids long. V was pared by 1 base and J by 6 bases, with 6 bases between. The CDR3 loop is CASSQVYQTQYF. In DNA form, the CDR3 reads TGTGCCAGCAGCCAAGTCTACCAGACCCAGTACTTC.

This clonotype was seen at least ten times. The chain links TRBV7-8 to TRBJ2-2; D remains unclear. The CDR3 sequence is 14 residues long. V dropped 0 bases and J dropped 6 bases, with 8 bases sitting between them. CDR1 is SGHVS, CDR2 FQNEAQ, per germline. The CDR3 bases are TGTGCCAGCAGCTTAGCTCTCCACCCCGGGGAGCTGTTTTTT. As protein: CASSLALHPGELFF. Combining the CDR3 with reference TRBV7-8 and TRBJ2-2 gives the whole variable domain GAGVSQSPRYKVAKRGQDVALRCDPISGHVSLFWYQQALGQGPEFLTYFQNEAQLDKSGLPSDRFFAERPEGSVSTLKIQRTQQEDSAVYLCASSLALHPGELFFGEGSRLTVL.

The chain couples TRBV24-1 to TRBJ2-2; no clear D gene. Deletions cut 1 base from V and 9 bases from J, with 23 bases between. The length of the CDR3 is 18 residues. The germline V gene encodes CDR1 KGHDR and CDR2 SFDVKD. CDR3 sequence reads: CATSDFSSEAVGKWELFF. CDR3 nucleotides: TGTGCCACCAGTGATTTTAGTAGTGAGGCCGTGGGAAAATGGGAGCTGTTTTTT.

This clonotype was observed many times. The chain links TRBV20-1 to TRBJ2-5; 9 bases fit TRBD2. In germline, CDR1 is DFQATT, CDR2 SNEGSKA (reference sequence). The CDR3 runs to 13 residues. V gave up 5 bases and J gave up 5 bases; unmatched junction bases: 6. The CDR3 reads CSADRAGGETQYF. CDR3 DNA: TGCAGTGCTGATAGAGCGGGAGGCGAGACCCAGTACTTC.

CDR3: CASSQDESYEQYF. In DNA form, the CDR3 reads TGCGCCAGCAGCCAAGATGAGTCCTACGAGCAGTACTTC. The chain combines TRBV4-1 with TRBJ2-7; D gene uncertain. CDR1 and CDR2 from the germline V gene are MGHRA and YSYEKL. This CDR3 comprises 13 residues. V was clipped by 0 bases and J by 1 base, with 4 bases between them.

This clonotype was picked up many times. The chain employs TRBV9 and TRBJ2-1; perhaps TRBD2 as D (7 bases). Between the trimmed V and J ends, which lost 0 bases and 6 bases, there was a span of 13 bases. Germline assignment: CDR1 SGDLS and CDR2 YYNGEE. This CDR3 is 15 amino acids long. The CDR3 bases are TGTGCCAGCAGCGTAGTAGGGGGGGAGACCAATGAGCAGTTCTTC. This sequence encodes CASSVVGGETNEQFF.

This clonotype was seen many times. V gene TRBV7-2 combines with J gene TRBJ2-3; 12 bases fit TRBD2. Germline CDR1 and CDR2: SGHTA and FQGNSA. The CDR3 is 18 amino acids. Losses at the gene ends were 1 base for V and 0 bases for J; bases not matched to a gene: 5. In nucleotides, the CDR3 is TGTGCCAGCAGCTTAGTAACTAGCGGGGGGACTAGCACAGATACGCAGTATTTT. This gives the protein CASSLVTSGGTSTDTQYF.

A few counts support this clonotype. The chain combines TRBV19 with TRBJ1-6; TRBD1 matches 7 bases. The germline V gene has CDR1 LNHDA and CDR2 SQIVND (reference sequence). This CDR3 contains 14 residues. V trimming: 4 bases; J trimming: 4 bases; junction bases outside the gene matches: 1. The CDR3 is CASSTGGYNSPLHF. CDR3 DNA sequence: TGTGCCAGTAGTACAGGGGGTTATAATTCACCCCTCCACTTT.